This TCR beta chain emerged from a study of blood T cell repertoires in COVID-19. In the study overall: Material from acute and convalescent COVID-19 was sourced from the United States, Italy and Spain. The analysed material was cDNA or gDNA that came from T cells, B-cell-depleted T cells, or PBMCs.

In the source study's methods: Estimates of nucleated cell counts were drawn from the amplification of reference gene primers. The protocol was immunoSEQ multiplex PCR, while the TCRdb copy is restricted to in-frame clones and leaves out a portion. V and J calls and clone size are those listed in that table; D and trimming were worked out from the DNA. This sample has under 250,000 clones, with over 80% found just once. Material for sequencing was peripheral blood. The TCR sequence derives from a man aged 35-49 years with acute or convalescent COVID-19.

CDR3 protein: CASSEVRDRDNSPLHF. CDR3 in DNA: TGTGCCAGCAGCGAAGTTAGGGACAGAGATAATTCACCCCTCCACTTT. The rearrangement joins TRBV7-9 to TRBJ1-6; the match to TRBD1 covers 7 bases. The CDR3 runs 16 residues. V gave up 5 bases and J gave up 5 bases; unmatched junction bases: 9. The germline gives CDR1 SEHNR, CDR2 FQNEAQ (reference sequence).